Listed below are T cell receptor beta chains from one sample, sequenced in a study of T cell repertoires in cytomegalovirus infection. TCRdb re-called the reads with MiXCR, one entry per CDR3 protein. The sample lists 160,000 or so distinct CDR3 sequences; 20% to 25% were seen once. Material: PBMCs. The source of these receptors is a human donor in good health (CMV status not recorded). Some clones in this sample may be carry-over from other donors' samples. Each CDR3 is given without its conserved first and last residue. Rows give clone size only sometimes, using once, few, many, or a class for an expanded clone.

V,J,size,CDR3
TRBV7-9,TRBJ2-5,NA,ASSPRTSGVKTQY
TRBV20-1,TRBJ1-6,NA,SARDSRGGNSPLH
TRBV10-3,TRBJ2-3,NA,AISLGERGTDTQY
TRBV28,TRBJ1-5,many,ASIQAGVMKVQH
TRBV6-2/TRBV6-3,TRBJ2-6,few,ASSYSTGANVLT
TRBV29-1,TRBJ2-7,few,SVPGPQTYEQY
TRBV7-8,TRBJ1-6,many,ASSPSTGDSPLH
TRBV11-3,TRBJ2-2,few,ASRDSGNTGELF
TRBV4-1,TRBJ2-1,NA,ASSQDPGGGSYNEQF
TRBV12-3/TRBV12-4,TRBJ2-2,NA,ASSFLGATGELF
TRBV20-1,TRBJ2-3,NA,SARDPRVVADTQY
TRBV29-1,TRBJ2-5,few,SAKTGSQETQY
TRBV6-5,TRBJ1-5,few,ASSPEGTVLNQPQH
TRBV7-2,TRBJ2-4,many,ASSLYDRGPKNIQY
TRBV7-9,TRBJ1-1,NA,ASSPSGQGVEAF
TRBV19,TRBJ2-1,NA,ASSIQAGGPHEQF
TRBV29-1,TRBJ2-1,few,SVRGTSPHEQF
TRBV7-6,TRBJ1-2,few,ASSSPFEGGYT
TRBV7-6,TRBJ2-7,few,ASSLALGQGYEQY
TRBV20-1,TRBJ1-1,NA,SASLVNTEAF
TRBV24-1,TRBJ2-3,NA,ATSGGWSTDTQY
TRBV28,TRBJ2-3,many,ASAAAGGADTQY
TRBV7-3,TRBJ2-1,many,ASSSRTASSYNEQF
TRBV12-3/TRBV12-4,TRBJ2-6,NA,ASSPGQPLSGANVLT
TRBV5-6,TRBJ1-5,NA,ASSFTGYNQPQH
TRBV7-2,TRBJ1-3,many,ASSPSASYSGNTIY
TRBV29-1,TRBJ2-1,NA,SVNGGGEGSYNEQF
TRBV15,TRBJ2-6,NA,ATSRDRVGRLSGANVLT
TRBV28,TRBJ1-2,few,ASSRTDGYT
TRBV28,TRBJ2-6,few,ASTPRGFSGANVLT
TRBV7-2,TRBJ2-1,few,ASSLDLATRVEQF
TRBV29-1,TRBJ2-3,few,SVAGTITDTQY
TRBV27,TRBJ1-4,NA,ASSFGRSNEKLF
TRBV20-1,TRBJ1-1,NA,SASRDTNTEAF
TRBV6-5,TRBJ1-4,few,ASSTGQGFSNEKLF
TRBV7-3,TRBJ1-1,few,ASSEEGDTEAF
TRBV11-2,TRBJ2-7,NA,ASSPLDGTSGKGRYEQY
TRBV28,TRBJ2-1,NA,ASSFIRIEQF
TRBV4-1,TRBJ1-4,few,ASSQGLAEKLF
TRBV7-9,TRBJ2-1,few,ASSPMGGEQF
TRBV7-3,TRBJ2-1,many,ASSLTGGANEQF
TRBV7-9,TRBJ1-3,NA,ASSFRTGNTIY